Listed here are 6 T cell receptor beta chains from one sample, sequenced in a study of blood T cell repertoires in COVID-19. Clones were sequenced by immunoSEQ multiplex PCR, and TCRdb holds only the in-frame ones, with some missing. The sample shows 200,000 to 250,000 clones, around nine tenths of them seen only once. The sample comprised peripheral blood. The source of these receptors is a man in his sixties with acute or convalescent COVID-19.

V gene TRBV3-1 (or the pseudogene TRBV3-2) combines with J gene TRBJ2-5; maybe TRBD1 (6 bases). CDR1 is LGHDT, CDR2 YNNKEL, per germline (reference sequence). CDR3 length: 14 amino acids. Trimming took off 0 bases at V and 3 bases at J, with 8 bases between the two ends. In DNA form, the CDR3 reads TGTGCCAGCAGCCAAGAGAACAGGGAAGAGACCCAGTACTTC. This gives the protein CASSQENREETQYF.

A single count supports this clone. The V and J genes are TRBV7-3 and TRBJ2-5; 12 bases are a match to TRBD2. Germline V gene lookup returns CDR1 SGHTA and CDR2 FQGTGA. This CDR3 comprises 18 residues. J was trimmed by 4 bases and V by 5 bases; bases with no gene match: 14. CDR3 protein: CASSLDGPSGGAGETQYF. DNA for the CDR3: TGTGCCAGCAGCCTCGATGGCCCTAGCGGGGGGGCGGGAGAGACCCAGTACTTC.

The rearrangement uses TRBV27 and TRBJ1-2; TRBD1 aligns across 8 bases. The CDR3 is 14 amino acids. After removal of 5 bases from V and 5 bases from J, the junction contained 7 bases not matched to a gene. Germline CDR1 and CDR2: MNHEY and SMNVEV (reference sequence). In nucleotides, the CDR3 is TGTGCCAGCAGTGAGCGACAGGGGTTGTATGGCTACACCTTC. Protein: CASSERQGLYGYTF.

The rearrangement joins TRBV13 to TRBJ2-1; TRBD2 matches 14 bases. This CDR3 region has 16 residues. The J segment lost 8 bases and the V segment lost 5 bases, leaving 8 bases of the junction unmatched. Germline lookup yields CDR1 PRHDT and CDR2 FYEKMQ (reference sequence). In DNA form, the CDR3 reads TGTGCCAGCAGCATATCCGGGACTAGCGGGGGCTATGAGCAGTTCTTC. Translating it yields CASSISGTSGGYEQFF.

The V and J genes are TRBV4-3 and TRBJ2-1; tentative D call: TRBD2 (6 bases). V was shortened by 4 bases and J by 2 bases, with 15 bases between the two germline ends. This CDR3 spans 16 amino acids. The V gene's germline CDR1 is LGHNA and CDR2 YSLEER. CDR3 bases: TGCGCCAGCAGCCGCCGGTGGGGCGGGGCCTACAATGAGCAGTTCTTC. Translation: CASSRRWGGAYNEQFF.

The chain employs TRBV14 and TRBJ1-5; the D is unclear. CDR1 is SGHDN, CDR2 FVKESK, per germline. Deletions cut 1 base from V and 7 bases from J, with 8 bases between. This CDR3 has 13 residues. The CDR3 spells CASSQGLEQPQHF. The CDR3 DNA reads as TGTGCCAGCAGCCAAGGATTAGAACAGCCCCAGCATTTT.